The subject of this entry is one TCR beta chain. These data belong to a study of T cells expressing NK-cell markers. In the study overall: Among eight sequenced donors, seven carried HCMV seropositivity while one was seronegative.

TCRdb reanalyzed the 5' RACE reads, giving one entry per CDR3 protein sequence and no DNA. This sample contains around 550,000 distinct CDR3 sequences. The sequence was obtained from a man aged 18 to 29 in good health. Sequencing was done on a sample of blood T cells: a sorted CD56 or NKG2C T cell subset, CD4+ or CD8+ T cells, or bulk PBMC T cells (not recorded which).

The CDR3 sequence is CATSDESGRGGNEQFF. The V gene is TRBV24-1, the J gene TRBJ2-1; TCRdb gives TRBD1 as the D gene, but with no DNA this cannot be confirmed. CDR3 size: 16 residues. The V gene's germline CDR1 is KGHDR and CDR2 SFDVKD.